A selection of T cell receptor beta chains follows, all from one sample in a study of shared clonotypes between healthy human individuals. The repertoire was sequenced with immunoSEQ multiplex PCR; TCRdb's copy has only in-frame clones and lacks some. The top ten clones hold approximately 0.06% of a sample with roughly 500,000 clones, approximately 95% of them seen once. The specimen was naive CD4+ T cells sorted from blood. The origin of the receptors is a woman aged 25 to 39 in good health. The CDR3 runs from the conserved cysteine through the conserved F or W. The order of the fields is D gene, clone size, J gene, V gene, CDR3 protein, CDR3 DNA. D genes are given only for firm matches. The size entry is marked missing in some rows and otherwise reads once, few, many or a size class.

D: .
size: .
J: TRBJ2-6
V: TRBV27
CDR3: CASTRGNSGANVLTF
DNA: TGTGCCAGCACGCGGGGAAACTCTGGGGCCAACGTCCTGACTTTC

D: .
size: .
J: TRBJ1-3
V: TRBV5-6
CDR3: CASSLRGAGNTIYF
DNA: TGTGCCAGCAGCTTGAGGGGGGCTGGAAACACCATATATTTT

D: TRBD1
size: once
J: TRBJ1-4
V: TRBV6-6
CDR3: CASSRTGVEDEKLFF
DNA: TGTGCCAGCAGTAGGACAGGGGTCGAGGATGAAAAACTGTTTTTT

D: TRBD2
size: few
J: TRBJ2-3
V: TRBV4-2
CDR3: CASSQVPGLVRDTQYF
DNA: TGTGCCAGCAGCCAAGTTCCGGGACTAGTGCGGGATACGCAGTATTTT

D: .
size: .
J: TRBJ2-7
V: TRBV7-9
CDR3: CASSLDSYYEQYF
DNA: TGTGCCAGCAGCTTGGACAGCTACTACGAGCAGTACTTC

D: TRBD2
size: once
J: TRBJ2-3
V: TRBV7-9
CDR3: CASTAGLAAYVGYF
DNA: TGTGCCAGCACAGCGGGGCTAGCGGCCTACGTGGGGTATTTT

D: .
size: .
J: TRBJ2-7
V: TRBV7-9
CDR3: CASRGRGGKDEQYF
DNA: TGTGCCAGCAGAGGGAGGGGGGGCAAGGACGAGCAGTACTTC

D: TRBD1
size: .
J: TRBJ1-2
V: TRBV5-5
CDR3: CASSSGTGEGYTF
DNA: TGTGCCAGCAGCTCCGGGACAGGGGAGGGCTACACCTTC

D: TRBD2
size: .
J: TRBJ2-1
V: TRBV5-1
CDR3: CASSFGGRGYNEQFF
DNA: TGCGCCAGCAGCTTCGGCGGGAGGGGTTACAATGAGCAGTTCTTC

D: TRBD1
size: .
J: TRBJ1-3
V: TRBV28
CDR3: CASSLDRTMAGNTIYF
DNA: TGTGCCAGCAGTTTGGACAGGACAATGGCTGGAAACACCATATATTTT